These 31 T cell receptor beta chains were all obtained from the same sample, sequenced in a study of blood T cell repertoires in COVID-19. The table came from immunoSEQ multiplex PCR; TCRdb's copy has only in-frame clones and leaves some out. The sample has about 480,000 clones; 89% are singletons. Sequenced: peripheral blood. These receptors were obtained from a man younger than 35 with COVID-19, enrolled during active disease.

The CDR3 DNA reads TGTGCCAGCAGCTTAAGAAGCGCAAACACCGGGGAGCTGTTTTTT. Encoded protein: CASSLRSANTGELFF. This chain connects TRBV7-2 to TRBJ2-2; D unresolved. The CDR3 extends over 15 amino acids. V dropped 2 bases and J dropped 2 bases, with 9 bases sitting between them. Germline loops: CDR1 SGHTA, CDR2 FQGNSA.

This chain uses TRBV11-2 with TRBJ1-6, with 9 bases aligning to TRBD1. This CDR3 is built from 14 residues. V trimming: 4 bases; J trimming: 10 bases; junction bases outside the gene matches: 5. The germline gives CDR1 SGHAT, CDR2 FQNNGV. The CDR3 nucleotides are TGTGCCAGCAGCTCGGACAGGGGAGGATCACCCCTCCACTTT. Its translation is CASSSDRGGSPLHF.

The chain carries TRBV12-3 or TRBV12-4 and TRBJ2-5; D call uncertain. Trimming stripped 6 bases from V and 4 bases from J, with 9 bases between. CDR3 size: 12 residues. The CDR3 protein is CASSRHTETQYF. In DNA form, the CDR3 reads TGTGCCAGCAGCCGTCACACAGAGACCCAGTACTTC.

The chain has TRBV24-1 and TRBJ2-3; D is possibly TRBD2 (6 bases). The V end was cut by 4 bases, the J end by 4 bases, with 8 bases between. This CDR3 region has 13 residues. CDR1 KGHDR and CDR2 SFDVKD come from the germline V gene. In nucleotides, the CDR3 is TGTGCCACCAGTGAGCCGGGGGCAGATACGCAGTATTTT. Translated: CATSEPGADTQYF.

The genes are TRBV19 and TRBJ2-7; D is unclear. Germline CDR1 is LNHDA and CDR2 is SQIVND (reference sequence). Trimming removed 7 bases from V and 0 bases from J, with 13 bases in between. This CDR3 is 14 amino acids long. This CDR3 reads CASKVGGTSYEQYF. CDR3 bases: TGTGCCAGTAAAGTTGGCGGAACCTCCTACGAGCAGTACTTC.

The chain combines TRBV18 with TRBJ1-5, with TRBD1 matching over 9 bases. Germline CDR1 is KGHSH and CDR2 is LQKENI. The CDR3 consists of 14 residues. J was trimmed by 8 bases and V by 5 bases; bases with no gene match: 7. The CDR3 DNA reads TGTGCCAGCTCATACGACAGGGGGGGAAAGCCCCAGCATTTT. It translates to CASSYDRGGKPQHF.

The chain is built from TRBV27 and TRBJ2-1; D uncertain. Per germline, CDR1 MNHEY and CDR2 SMNVEV (reference sequence). Trimming took 4 bases from V and 6 from J, leaving 10 bases between them. There are 13 residues in the CDR3. The CDR3 DNA is TGTGCCAGCAGTTCCAGGATTGGCAATGAGCAGTTCTTC. It yields the protein CASSSRIGNEQFF.

Written as DNA, the CDR3 is TGCAGCGTTGACAGGGGTACAGATACGCAGTATTTT. It translates to CSVDRGTDTQYF. The chain links TRBV29-1 to TRBJ2-3, with D maybe TRBD1 (6 bases). With 3 bases removed from V and 3 bases from J, the gap between germline ends came to 7 bases. The CDR3 has 12 residues. Germline assignment: CDR1 SQVTM and CDR2 ANQGSEA.

V usage is TRBV24-1 and J usage is TRBJ2-5; D possibly corresponds to TRBD2 (6 bases). The CDR3 has 13 amino acids. Germline CDR1 KGHDR, CDR2 SFDVKD. Trimming took 8 bases from V and 1 from J, leaving 10 bases between them. The CDR3 region has the DNA TGTGCCACCAAGGGCGGGATCCAAGAGACCCAGTACTTC. It encodes CATKGGIQETQYF.

The chain is built from TRBV12-2 and TRBJ1-6; TRBD1 reflects the table's D call only, with no check against the DNA. TRBV12-2 is a pseudogene segment. The CDR3 covers 15 residues. This chain's CDR3 is CASRHGTGYNSPLHF. For the CDR3, the DNA is TGTGCAAGTCGTCACGGGACAGGGTACAATTCACCCCTCCACTTT.

This chain uses TRBV3-1 (or the pseudogene TRBV3-2) with TRBJ2-5; no clear D gene. The CDR3 totals 14 residues. V was cut by 1 base and J by 4 bases, with 10 bases left in between. Germline CDR1 is LGHDT and CDR2 is YNNKEL (reference sequence). The CDR3 region is CASSQGALTETQYF. CDR3 sequence (DNA): TGTGCCAGCAGCCAAGGGGCCCTGACAGAGACCCAGTACTTC.

This clone was counted between two and nine times. The chain has TRBV10-3 and TRBJ2-7, with a weak D call TRBD2 (7 bases). Trimming cost V 11 bases and J 3 bases, with 20 bases left between them. CDR3 length: 14 amino acids. The germline V gene encodes CDR1 ENHRY and CDR2 SYGVKD. In DNA, the CDR3 is TGTGCCGTCTCGGGGGGCTGGCTAAACTACGAGCAGTACTTC. As protein: CAVSGGWLNYEQYF.

The chain employs TRBV5-1 and TRBJ2-1, with TRBD2 matching over 7 bases. The V gene end was trimmed by 4 bases and the J gene end by 2 bases; junction bases not matched to a gene: 6. CDR1 is SGHRS, CDR2 YFSETQ, per germline. This CDR3 region has 15 residues. For the CDR3, the DNA is TGCGCCAGCAGCAAGGCGGGGGAGACCTACAATGAGCAGTTCTTC. Residues: CASSKAGETYNEQFF.

The chain is built from TRBV11-2 and TRBJ1-4; the match to TRBD1 covers 7 bases. This CDR3 region has 13 residues. Trimming took 4 bases from V and 16 from J; bases not matched to a gene: 12. Germline V gene sequence: CDR1 SGHAT, CDR2 FQNNGV. CDR3 in DNA: TGTGCCAGCAGCTCCGGGACGGGGGACAGCCGGTTTTTT. Its translation is CASSSGTGDSRFF.

The V call is TRBV2, the J call TRBJ2-7; 10 bases map to TRBD2. The V and J ends lost 4 bases and 1 base, in that order; junction bases with no gene match: 7. Germline lookup yields CDR1 SNHLY and CDR2 FYNNEI. This CDR3 region has 16 residues. CDR3: CASSVYKREGSYEQYF. The CDR3 coding sequence is TGTGCCAGCAGTGTTTATAAGCGGGAGGGTTCCTACGAGCAGTACTTC.

The V and J genes are TRBV7-2 and TRBJ2-1; 8 bases match TRBD2. Germline V CDR1 and CDR2: SGHTA, FQGNSA. The CDR3 length is 16 residues. V lost 5 bases and J lost 5; bases outside the gene matches: 11. The CDR3 DNA reads TGTGCCAGCAGCCCCCTCGGGCGGGGGGTGAACAATGAGCAGTTCTTC. Translation: CASSPLGRGVNNEQFF.

The chain combines TRBV5-6 with TRBJ1-2, with TRBD1 identical over 9 bases. This CDR3 is built from 14 residues. The ends lost 5 bases at V and 6 bases at J; junction bases unmatched: 8. Germline CDR1 is SGHDT and CDR2 is YYEEEE. In DNA, the CDR3 is TGTGCCAGCAGATGGACAGGGGATCAAAATGGCTACACCTTC. As protein: CASRWTGDQNGYTF.

This chain connects TRBV19 to TRBJ1-4; 10 positions agree with TRBD1. V gave up 5 bases and J gave up 4 bases; unmatched junction bases: 7. From germline, CDR1 is LNHDA and CDR2 SQIVND (reference sequence). The CDR3 contains 16 residues. CDR3 residues: CASSAGTGAFNEKLFF. The CDR3 coding sequence is TGTGCCAGTAGTGCCGGGACAGGGGCCTTTAATGAAAAACTGTTTTTT. Combining the CDR3 with reference TRBV19 and TRBJ1-4 gives the whole variable domain DGGITQSPKYLFRKEGQNVTLSCEQNLNHDAMYWYRQDPGQGLRLIYYSQIVNDFQKGDIAEGYSVSREKKESFPLTVTSAQKNPTAFYLCASSAGTGAFNEKLFFGSGTQLSVL.

This chain connects TRBV6-4 to TRBJ2-1, with D maybe TRBD1 (5 bases). The V gene's germline CDR1 is MRHNA and CDR2 SNTAGT. The CDR3 runs 16 residues. V was shortened by 5 bases and J by 0 bases, with 14 bases between the two germline ends. The CDR3 coding sequence is TGTGCCAGCAGTTTCACTCACAGGAGCTCCTACAATGAGCAGTTCTTC. Translation gives CASSFTHRSSYNEQFF.

The chain recombines TRBV5-1 with TRBJ1-1; TRBD1 matches 7 bases. V lost 4 bases and J lost 4; bases outside the gene matches: 7. In germline, CDR1 is SGHRS, CDR2 YFSETQ. The CDR3 covers 14 residues. CDR3 coding DNA: TGCGCCAGCAGCGGAGGGGGCGGTACCACTGAAGCTTTCTTT. It is translated as CASSGGGGTTEAFF.

CDR3 sequence: CASNSGELRTNEKLFF. The DNA of the CDR3 is TGTGCCAGTAATTCAGGGGAGCTACGAACTAATGAAAAACTGTTTTTT. The chain links TRBV19 to TRBJ1-4; D possibly corresponds to TRBD1 (6 bases). The germline V and J ends were trimmed by 7 bases and 1 base, with 16 bases remaining between them. The CDR3 sequence is 16 residues long. Germline CDR1 is LNHDA and CDR2 is SQIVND (reference sequence).

The chain recombines TRBV13 with TRBJ2-2, with TRBD1 matching 10 bases. The CDR3 runs 16 residues. J gave up 6 bases and V 4 bases, and 8 bases lay outside the gene matches. Looked up from germline, CDR1 is PRHDT and CDR2 is FYEKMQ (reference sequence). The CDR3 is CASSSSGTGEAGELFF. In DNA form, the CDR3 reads TGTGCCAGCAGCTCGTCCGGGACAGGGGAGGCCGGGGAGCTGTTTTTT. Full variable domain (missing parts from reference TRBV13 and TRBJ2-2): AAGVIQSPRHLIKEKRETATLKCYPIPRHDTVYWYQQGPGQDPQFLISFYEKMQSDKGSIPDRFSAQQFSDYHSELNMSSLELGDSALYFCASSSSGTGEAGELFFGEGSRLTVL.

In this sample, this clone turned up once. The chain has TRBV7-3 and TRBJ2-7; D possibly corresponds to TRBD1 (5 bases). The CDR3 is 11 amino acids. Germline values: CDR1 SGHTA, CDR2 FQGTGA. V was clipped by 5 bases and J by 6 bases, with 8 bases between them. CDR3 protein: CASSQGGEQYF. The CDR3 DNA is TGTGCCAGCAGCCAGGGCGGCGAGCAGTACTTC.

The rearrangement links TRBV27 to TRBJ1-5, with TRBD1 identical over 9 bases. The CDR3 sequence is 15 residues long. Trimming cost V 4 bases and J 0 bases; bases outside gene matches: 1. Germline values: CDR1 MNHEY, CDR2 SMNVEV (reference sequence). CDR3 coding DNA: TGTGCCAGCAGTTACAGGGGGCTTAGCAATCAGCCCCAGCATTTT. Translating gives CASSYRGLSNQPQHF.

About this clone: This CDR3 is also generated by other DNA sequences in the sample. The rearrangement joins TRBV4-1 to TRBJ1-1; the D gene is possibly TRBD1 (6 bases). The CDR3 sequence is 16 residues long. With 0 bases removed from V and 1 base from J, the gap between germline ends came to 12 bases. CDR1 and CDR2 (germline): MGHRA, YSYEKL. The CDR3 bases are TGCGCCAGCAGCCAAGATCGGGGGGGCCCGAACACTGAAGCTTTCTTT. Protein: CASSQDRGGPNTEAFF.

The chain recombines TRBV25-1 with TRBJ1-1; D uncertain. CDR1 and CDR2 from the germline V gene are MGHDK and SYGVNS. The CDR3 is made up of 12 amino acids. Trimming cost V 9 bases and J 1 base, with 9 bases left between them. CDR3 loop: CASSGGNTEAFF. CDR3 sequence (DNA): TGTGCCAGTAGCGGAGGGAACACTGAAGCTTTCTTT.

V and J are TRBV5-4 and TRBJ1-6, with D perhaps TRBD1 (6 bases). Trimming removed 0 bases from V and 5 bases from J, with 9 bases in between. There are 15 residues in the CDR3. Per the germline V gene, CDR1 is SGHNT and CDR2 is YYREEE (reference sequence). CDR3 in DNA: TGTGCCAGCAGCTTGGCGGACAGAAATAATTCACCCCTCCACTTT. It translates to CASSLADRNNSPLHF.

This chain connects TRBV27 to TRBJ2-7; 7 nucleotides agree with TRBD1. From germline, CDR1 is MNHEY and CDR2 SMNVEV (reference sequence). This CDR3 spans 16 amino acids. J gave up 3 bases and V 2 bases, and 10 bases lay outside the gene matches. The CDR3 coding sequence is TGTGCCAGCAGTTTAAATCCCGGGACAGCGGACTACGAGCAGTACTTC. Its translation is CASSLNPGTADYEQYF.

V gene TRBV10-3 combines with J gene TRBJ2-7, with D perhaps TRBD2 (6 bases). The length of the CDR3 is 13 residues. V lost 7 bases and J lost 2, with 12 bases in between. CDR1 ENHRY and CDR2 SYGVKD come from the germline V gene. Here the CDR3 DNA reads TGTGCCATCATGGGGGGATCGACCTACGAGCAGTACTTC. This encodes CAIMGGSTYEQYF.

The chain employs TRBV12-3 or TRBV12-4 and TRBJ1-5; D is uncertain. V lost 3 bases and J 10 bases, leaving 10 bases between the germline ends. This CDR3 comprises 12 residues. Written as DNA, the CDR3 is TGTGCCAGCAGTTTGCCGCGCTCTCCCCAGCATTTT. Translated: CASSLPRSPQHF.

V usage is TRBV11-3 and J usage is TRBJ1-1; tentative D call: TRBD1 (6 bases). The CDR3 covers 15 residues. Germline lookup yields CDR1 SGHNT and CDR2 YENEEA. Trimming cost V 5 bases and J 4 bases, with 17 bases left between them. CDR3 DNA: TGTGCCAGCAGCGTACAAGGGCGGGGGGCCACTGAAGCTTTCTTT. Encoded protein: CASSVQGRGATEAFF.